Listed below are T cell receptor beta chains from one sample, sequenced in a study of cytomegalovirus exposure and HLA in healthy donors. Assay used: immunoSEQ multiplex PCR; TCRdb lists only in-frame clones, some missing. The table shows about 180,000 clones, with under 85% occurring only once. Sequenced material: PBMCs. Receptors originate from a male donor in good health and CMV-seronegative. Both conserved end residues are part of each CDR3. A D gene is named only where the DNA matches it firmly. Clone sizes are given selectively: once, few, many, or a class where the clone is expanded.

>TRBJ1-2|TRBD1|14|TRBV30|-
TGTGCCTGGAGGGGGACAGGGGGCGTTTATGGCTACACCTTC
CAWRGTGGVYGYTF
>TRBJ2-1|-|15|TRBV11-3|few
TGTGCCAGCAGCCCCAAGGCACAGCGGTTCCAGGAGCAGTTCTTC
CASSPKAQRFQEQFF
>TRBJ2-1|TRBD2|14|TRBV5-4|-
TGTGCCAGCAGCGGACCGGGACTAGATAAGGAGCAGTTCTTC
CASSGPGLDKEQFF
>TRBJ2-3|-|11|TRBV20-1|-
TGCAGTGCGGGGCCTACAGATACGCAGTATTTT
CSAGPTDTQYF
>TRBJ2-1|-|13|TRBV30|-
TGTGCCTGGAGCCCGAGCTCCTACAATGAGCAGTTCTTC
CAWSPSSYNEQFF
>TRBJ1-2|-|15|TRBV6-5|-
TGTGCCAGCAGTTACGTGGGGCAGGGAAACTATGGCTACACCTTC
CASSYVGQGNYGYTF
>TRBJ1-2|TRBD1|15|TRBV16|-
TGTGCCAGCAGCCAATCGGCGACAGGGGGAAGAGGCTACACCTTC
CASSQSATGGRGYTF
>TRBJ2-4|-|17|TRBV28|-
TGTGCCAGCAGCTACGGGGCGGGCCGGGGGGCCAAAAACATTCAGTACTTC
CASSYGAGRGAKNIQYF
>TRBJ2-7|-|13|TRBV6-1|once
TGTGCCAGCAGCCAGGTGCAGGGTGGGAAGCAGTACTTC
CASSQVQGGKQYF
>TRBJ1-5|-|19|TRBV6-1|-
TGTGCCAGCAGTGAAAGATTCCATTTACAGGTTATTAGCAATCAGCCCCAGCATTTT
CASSERFHLQVISNQPQHF
>TRBJ2-1|TRBD1|16|TRBV7-9|-
TGTGCCAGCAGCAGGGGGGCGGGACAGGGAAGGAATGAGCAGTTCTTC
CASSRGAGQGRNEQFF